The text below deals with one T cell receptor beta chain. This specimen comes from a study of T cell clones after liver transplantation. Whole-study context: Blood was drawn pre-transplant, before withdrawal, and after full or failed withdrawal.

The CDR3 runs to 14 residues. V gave up 2 bases and J gave up 4 bases, with 10 bases separating them. CDR1 and CDR2 from the germline V gene are KGHSH and LQKENI. Here immunoSEQ multiplex PCR was the method, and the copy in TCRdb shows in-frame clones only, minus some. The repertoire includes some 110,000 clones, just over 90% of them detected once, and 0.75% to 0.85% sits in the top ten. This chain connects TRBV18 to TRBJ2-3; D is unresolved. The specimen was CD4+ T cells from blood, collected 12 months after liver transplant. This receptor was identified in a human patient who received a liver transplant. Some T cells may originate from the graft donor. CDR3 residues: CASSPASRADTQYF. The CDR3 region has the DNA TGTGCCAGCTCACCAGCGTCCCGGGCAGATACGCAGTATTTT.